One and the same sample provided the 26 T cell receptor beta chains below, sequenced in a study of blood T cell repertoires in COVID-19. Clones were read by immunoSEQ multiplex PCR, and TCRdb kept only the in-frame ones, dropping some. The table has some 150,000 clones, about 79% seen once; the top ten hold just over 9.5%. What was sequenced was peripheral blood. The receptors here all came from a woman in her 50s with acute or convalescent COVID-19.

This chain joins TRBV4-3 and TRBJ2-1; the match to TRBD2 covers 7 bases. Trimming took 2 bases from V and 7 from J; bases not matched to a gene: 11. The CDR3 sequence is 16 residues long. Germline CDR1 reads LGHNA; CDR2 reads YSLEER. CDR3 DNA sequence: TGCGCCAGCAGCCAACGCACTAGCGCGGTTCTTAATGAGCAGTTCTTC. This codes for CASSQRTSAVLNEQFF.

This clone was observed once. The J gene is TRBJ2-1, the V gene TRBV14; a weak D match, TRBD2 (5 bases). V was shortened by 5 bases and J by 12 bases, with 23 bases between the two germline ends. This CDR3 is 15 amino acids long. Per the germline V gene, CDR1 is SGHDN and CDR2 is FVKESK. The CDR3 region is CASSWSVNTGSVQFF. The DNA for the CDR3 is TGTGCCAGCAGCTGGTCGGTTAACACGGGATCGGTGCAGTTCTTC.

A note on this clone: Other DNA sequences in this sample translate to the same CDR3. This chain joins TRBV5-1 and TRBJ1-1, with D maybe TRBD1 (5 bases). V gave up 1 base and J gave up 3 bases, with 7 bases separating them. The CDR3 sequence is 13 residues long. Germline lookup yields CDR1 SGHRS and CDR2 YFSETQ. The CDR3 nucleotides are TGCGCCAGCAGCTTGAAACAGGACACTGAAGCTTTCTTT. As protein: CASSLKQDTEAFF.

This chain connects TRBV28 to TRBJ2-1; weak D call: TRBD2 (5 bases). CDR3 length: 13 amino acids. V dropped 5 bases and J dropped 5 bases, with 10 bases sitting between them. CDR1 is MDHEN and CDR2 is SYDVKM in the germline V gene. CDR3 sequence (DNA): TGTGCCAGCAGTCCGACTATCAACAATGAGCAGTTCTTC. This translates into CASSPTINNEQFF.

This chain connects TRBV4-1 to TRBJ1-4; D unresolved. The V end lost 1 base, the J end lost 3 bases, and 12 bases lay between the germline ends. The germline CDR1 and CDR2 sequences are MGHRA and YSYEKL. The CDR3 spans 16 residues. Written as DNA, the CDR3 is TGCGCCAGCAGCCAAGTATTGTTCACAGCTAATGAAAAACTGTTTTTT. Translation: CASSQVLFTANEKLFF.

The chain links TRBV11-2 to TRBJ1-3; D remains unclear. This CDR3 has 15 amino acids. V was trimmed by 5 bases and J by 0 bases, leaving 11 bases between them. The V gene's germline CDR1 is SGHAT and CDR2 FQNNGV. The CDR3, as DNA: TGTGCCAGCAGCCCCTGGACTCACTCTGGAAACACCATATATTTT. Translated, it gives CASSPWTHSGNTIYF.

The genes are TRBV5-4 and TRBJ2-1, with 12 positions matching TRBD2. The CDR3 runs to 14 residues. Germline CDR1 reads SGHNT; CDR2 reads YYREEE (reference sequence). V shed 1 base, J shed 10 bases, and the junction held 3 bases outside the gene matches. This chain's CDR3 is CASSLPGLAGEQFF. For the CDR3, the DNA is TGTGCCAGCAGCTTGCCCGGACTAGCGGGGGAGCAGTTCTTC.

The chain combines TRBV11-2 with TRBJ2-1, with 14 bases that match TRBD2. Germline assignment: CDR1 SGHAT and CDR2 FQNNGV. The ends lost 5 bases at V and 15 bases at J; junction bases unmatched: 18. This CDR3 contains 17 residues. This CDR3 reads CASSPGGGRLAGGGRFF. The DNA for the CDR3 is TGTGCCAGCAGCCCAGGGGGTGGTAGACTAGCGGGAGGGGGCCGGTTCTTC.

This chain joins TRBV6-4 and TRBJ2-6, with D tentatively TRBD1 (6 bases). Germline V gene lookup returns CDR1 MRHNA and CDR2 SNTAGT. Trimming removed 9 bases from V and 0 bases from J, with 9 bases in between. The CDR3 extends over 14 amino acids. The CDR3 coding sequence is TGTGCCAGAGACAGGAACTCTGGGGCCAACGTCCTGACTTTC. The encoded protein is CARDRNSGANVLTF.

The chain carries TRBV9 and TRBJ2-3; 9 bases are a match to TRBD2. CDR3 length equals 14 residues. CDR1 is SGDLS and CDR2 is YYNGEE in the germline V gene. V was clipped by 3 bases and J by 4 bases; unmatched bases: 3. In DNA form, the CDR3 reads TGTGCCAGCAGCGCCAGACTAGCGGCAGATACGCAGTATTTT. This encodes CASSARLAADTQYF.

The chain links TRBV10-3 to TRBJ1-5; no clear D gene. V lost 4 bases and J 4 bases, leaving 5 bases between the germline ends. Germline V lookup: CDR1 ENHRY, CDR2 SYGVKD. The length of the CDR3 is 12 residues. The CDR3 spells CAISAGNQPQHF. CDR3 coding DNA: TGTGCCATCAGTGCCGGTAATCAGCCCCAGCATTTT.

This rearrangement joins TRBV9 to TRBJ2-7; 7 nucleotides line up with TRBD1. Germline lookup yields CDR1 SGDLS and CDR2 YYNGEE. The J segment lost 2 bases and the V segment lost 5 bases, leaving 10 bases of the junction unmatched. The CDR3 is 15 amino acids. The CDR3 region is CASRGGGQRPYEQYF. CDR3 in DNA: TGTGCCAGCAGAGGGGGCGGACAAAGGCCCTACGAGCAGTACTTC.

This chain connects TRBV9 to TRBJ1-2, with 9 bases that match TRBD1. Germline CDR1 and CDR2: SGDLS and YYNGEE. The V gene end was trimmed by 4 bases and the J gene end by 7 bases; junction bases not matched to a gene: 11. The CDR3 loop spans 15 amino acids. CDR3 residues: CASSTRRGQGSGYTF. Here the CDR3 DNA reads TGTGCCAGCAGCACCCGCAGAGGACAGGGGAGTGGCTACACCTTC.

The chain links TRBV11-3 to TRBJ2-7; 8 bases are shared with TRBD2. CDR1 and CDR2 from the germline V gene are SGHNT and YENEEA. V was pared by 5 bases and J by 6 bases, with 15 bases of the junction left unmatched. The CDR3 has 16 residues. CDR3 bases: TGTGCCAGCAGCCCGGGGGGGGACCCCGGAGGGGTCGAGCAGTACTTC. Amino acids: CASSPGGDPGGVEQYF.

The chain combines TRBV15 with TRBJ2-1; D is unclear. Trimming stripped 0 bases from V and 6 bases from J, with 9 bases between. The germline V gene has CDR1 LNHNV and CDR2 YYDKDF (reference sequence). The CDR3 runs 14 residues. The CDR3 region is CATSRDVASNEQFF. The DNA of the CDR3 is TGTGCCACCAGCAGAGATGTGGCTAGCAATGAGCAGTTCTTC.

This rearrangement joins TRBV5-1 to TRBJ2-7; 8 bases line up with TRBD1. This CDR3 has 14 residues. V dropped 3 bases and J dropped 2; count of bases not matched to a gene: 4. Germline V CDR1 and CDR2: SGHRS, YFSETQ. The CDR3 protein is CASSSGQATYEQYF. The CDR3 DNA reads TGCGCCAGCAGCTCGGGACAGGCCACCTACGAGCAGTACTTC.

The genes are TRBV5-4 and TRBJ1-4; possibly TRBD1 for D (5 bases). Per the germline V gene, CDR1 is SGHNT and CDR2 is YYREEE (reference sequence). The length of the CDR3 is 15 residues. Trimming pared 4 bases from V and 3 bases from J, leaving 13 bases between. The CDR3 DNA sequence: TGTGCCAGCAGCCCGCAGGAGGGACCTAATGAAAAACTGTTTTTT. Translating it yields CASSPQEGPNEKLFF. Based on the CDR3 plus reference TRBV5-4 and TRBJ1-4, the full variable domain is ETGVTQSPTHLIKTRGQQVTLRCSSQSGHNTVSWYQQALGQGPQFIFQYYREEENGRGNFPPRFSGLQFPNYSSELNVNALELDDSALYLCASSPQEGPNEKLFFGSGTQLSVL.

The J gene is TRBJ2-7, the V gene TRBV19; 7 nucleotides line up with TRBD2. The CDR3 sequence is 13 residues long. Per germline, CDR1 LNHDA and CDR2 SQIVND (reference sequence). The trim removed 5 bases at V and 2 bases at J, leaving 3 bases unmatched. The CDR3 DNA is TGTGCCAGTAGTGAGCGGGGACCCTACGAGCAGTACTTC. Amino acid sequence: CASSERGPYEQYF. Combining the CDR3 with reference TRBV19 and TRBJ2-7 gives the whole variable domain DGGITQSPKYLFRKEGQNVTLSCEQNLNHDAMYWYRQDPGQGLRLIYYSQIVNDFQKGDIAEGYSVSREKKESFPLTVTSAQKNPTAFYLCASSERGPYEQYFGPGTRLTVT.

The chain is built from TRBV20-1 and TRBJ2-2, with TRBD1 matching 8 bases. The ends lost 3 bases at V and 4 bases at J; junction bases unmatched: 7. This CDR3 has 15 amino acids. Germline V gene data show CDR1 as DFQATT and CDR2 as SNEGSKA (reference sequence). In DNA, the CDR3 is TGCAGTGCTAGTACCCAGGGGGCGCTCACCGGGGAGCTGTTTTTT. Translating it yields CSASTQGALTGELFF.

The V and J genes are TRBV18 and TRBJ2-1; D ambiguous. The CDR3 loop spans 14 amino acids. V lost 2 bases and J 5 bases, leaving 10 bases between the germline ends. The germline V gene encodes CDR1 KGHSH and CDR2 LQKENI. CDR3 amino acids: CASSPKQKNNEQFF. CDR3 nucleotides: TGTGCCAGCTCACCAAAACAGAAAAACAATGAGCAGTTCTTC. The full variable domain, rest sourced from reference TRBV18 and TRBJ2-1, is NAGVMQNPRHLVRRRGQEARLRCSPMKGHSHVYWYRQLPEEGLKFMVYLQKENIIDESGMPKERFSAEFPKEGPSILRIQQVVRGDSAAYFCASSPKQKNNEQFFGPGTRLTVL.

The V gene is TRBV9, the J gene TRBJ1-2; the D is unclear. CDR1 and CDR2 from the germline V gene are SGDLS and YYNGEE. The CDR3 runs to 16 residues. Trimming shortened V by 2 bases and J by 4 bases, and 18 bases separated the two germline ends. The CDR3 spells CASSVTPGGKAYGYTF. CDR3 sequence (DNA): TGTGCCAGCAGCGTTACCCCAGGTGGCAAGGCCTATGGCTACACCTTC.

The J gene is TRBJ1-3, the V gene TRBV2, with unresolved D. Germline CDR1 and CDR2: SNHLY and FYNNEI. V was cut by 0 bases and J by 2 bases, with 11 bases left in between. CDR3 size: 16 residues. CDR3 region: CASSEAWAATGNTIYF. The CDR3 DNA reads as TGTGCCAGCAGTGAAGCGTGGGCAGCTACTGGAAACACCATATATTTT.

The chain joins TRBV28 to TRBJ2-7; 7 nucleotides line up with TRBD2. Germline values: CDR1 MDHEN, CDR2 SYDVKM. The CDR3 has 15 residues. V gave up 4 bases and J gave up 0 bases; unmatched junction bases: 6. The DNA for the CDR3 is TGTGCCAGCAGTTCCCCTTCGGGGGGCTCCTACGAGCAGTACTTC. This codes for CASSSPSGGSYEQYF.

J is TRBJ2-7 and V is TRBV6-5; a weak D match, TRBD2 (6 bases). CDR3 length: 15 amino acids. Per the germline V gene, CDR1 is MNHEY and CDR2 is SVGAGI. Trimming took 6 bases from V and 1 from J, leaving 16 bases between them. The DNA for the CDR3 is TGTGCCAGCAGCCTAGGAGGGCTCGGGTCCTACGAGCAGTACTTC. Translated, it gives CASSLGGLGSYEQYF.

Only one count was recorded for this clone. The chain couples TRBV28 to TRBJ1-3; 7 bases line up with TRBD1. This CDR3 has 15 amino acids. Trimming removed 5 bases from V and 0 bases from J; junction bases left unmatched: 4. CDR1 is MDHEN and CDR2 is SYDVKM in the germline V gene. CDR3 DNA: TGTGCCAGCAGTCCGTGGACAGGCTCTGGAAACACCATATATTTT. Translating it yields CASSPWTGSGNTIYF.

The J gene is TRBJ1-4, the V gene TRBV27, with TRBD1 as a possible D gene (5 bases). Germline CDR1 and CDR2: MNHEY and SMNVEV (reference sequence). CDR3 length equals 15 residues. Trimming removed 3 bases from V and 6 bases from J, with 14 bases in between. The CDR3 DNA follows: TGTGCCAGCAGTTTTAAGGCAGGGATCGATGAAAAACTGTTTTTT. This codes for CASSFKAGIDEKLFF.